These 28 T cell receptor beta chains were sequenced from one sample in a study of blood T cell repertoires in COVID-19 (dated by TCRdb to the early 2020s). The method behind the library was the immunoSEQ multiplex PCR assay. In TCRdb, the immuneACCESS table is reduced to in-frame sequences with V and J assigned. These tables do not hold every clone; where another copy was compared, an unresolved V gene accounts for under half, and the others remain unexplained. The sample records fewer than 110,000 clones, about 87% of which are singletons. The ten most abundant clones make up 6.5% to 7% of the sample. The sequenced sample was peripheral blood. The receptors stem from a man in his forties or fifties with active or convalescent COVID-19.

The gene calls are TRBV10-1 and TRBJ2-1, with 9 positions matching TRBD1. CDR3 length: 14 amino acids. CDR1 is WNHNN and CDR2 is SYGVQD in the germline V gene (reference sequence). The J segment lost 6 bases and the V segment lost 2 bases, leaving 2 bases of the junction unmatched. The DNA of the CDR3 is TGCGCCAGCAGTGAGGGGACAGGGAGCAATGAGCAGTTCTTC. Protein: CASSEGTGSNEQFF.

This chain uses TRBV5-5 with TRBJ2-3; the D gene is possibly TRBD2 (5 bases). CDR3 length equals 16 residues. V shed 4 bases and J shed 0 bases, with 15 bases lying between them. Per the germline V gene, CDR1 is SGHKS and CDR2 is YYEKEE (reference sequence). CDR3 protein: CASSRGSSLSTDTQYF. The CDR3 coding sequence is TGTGCCAGCAGCCGGGGATCTAGCCTTAGCACAGATACGCAGTATTTT. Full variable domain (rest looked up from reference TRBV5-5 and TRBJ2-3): DAGVTQSPTHLIKTRGQQVTLRCSPISGHKSVSWYQQVLGQGPQFIFQYYEKEERGRGNFPDRFSARQFPNYSSELNVNALLLGDSALYLCASSRGSSLSTDTQYFGPGTRLTVL.

CDR3 sequence reads: CASSVSGTRDNEQFF. The CDR3 DNA follows: TGTGCCAGCAGTGTTTCCGGGACTAGAGACAATGAGCAGTTCTTC. V is TRBV2 and J is TRBJ2-1, with 8 bases identical to TRBD2. The V and J ends lost 4 bases and 5 bases, in that order; junction bases with no gene match: 7. Germline CDR1 SNHLY, CDR2 FYNNEI. The CDR3 contains 15 residues.

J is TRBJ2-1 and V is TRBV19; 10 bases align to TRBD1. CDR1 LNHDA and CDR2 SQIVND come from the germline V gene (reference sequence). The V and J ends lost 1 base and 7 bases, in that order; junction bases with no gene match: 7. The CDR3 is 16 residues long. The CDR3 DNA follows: TGTGCCAGTAGTATAGCCGGGACAGGGGCCTCTAATGAGCAGTTCTTC. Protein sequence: CASSIAGTGASNEQFF.

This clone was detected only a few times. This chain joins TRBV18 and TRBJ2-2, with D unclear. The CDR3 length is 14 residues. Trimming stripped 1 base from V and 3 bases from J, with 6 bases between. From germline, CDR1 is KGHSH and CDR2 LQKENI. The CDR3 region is CASSPLGHTGELFF. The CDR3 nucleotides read TGTGCCAGCTCACCACTGGGCCACACCGGGGAGCTGTTTTTT.

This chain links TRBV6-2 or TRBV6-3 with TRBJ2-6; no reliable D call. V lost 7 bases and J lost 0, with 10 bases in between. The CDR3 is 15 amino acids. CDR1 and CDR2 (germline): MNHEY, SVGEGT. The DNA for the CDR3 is TGTGCCAGCACCCCGGCACCCTCTGGGGCCAACGTCCTGACTTTC. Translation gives CASTPAPSGANVLTF.

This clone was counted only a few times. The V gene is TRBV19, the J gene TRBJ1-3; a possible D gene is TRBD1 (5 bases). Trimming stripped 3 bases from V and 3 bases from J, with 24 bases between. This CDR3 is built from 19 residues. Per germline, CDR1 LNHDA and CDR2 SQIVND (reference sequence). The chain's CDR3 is CASSMGGFGRTYFGNTIYF. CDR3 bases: TGTGCCAGTAGTATGGGGGGGTTCGGACGGACTTACTTTGGAAACACCATATATTTT.

The CDR3 sequence is CASSVESGGTQYF. CDR3 nucleotides: TGTGCCAGCAGCGTAGAGTCGGGAGGGACCCAGTACTTC. The chain employs TRBV9 and TRBJ2-5; 7 nucleotides agree with TRBD2. Looked up from germline, CDR1 is SGDLS and CDR2 is YYNGEE. The CDR3 spans 13 residues. The J segment lost 7 bases and the V segment lost 0 bases, leaving 3 bases of the junction unmatched. The full variable domain, in which reference TRBV9 and TRBJ2-5 provide the parts outside the CDR3, is DSGVTQTPKHLITATGQRVTLRCSPRSGDLSVYWYQQSLDQGLQFLIQYYNGEERAKGNILERFSAQQFPDLHSELNLSSLELGDSALYFCASSVESGGTQYFGPGTRLLVL.

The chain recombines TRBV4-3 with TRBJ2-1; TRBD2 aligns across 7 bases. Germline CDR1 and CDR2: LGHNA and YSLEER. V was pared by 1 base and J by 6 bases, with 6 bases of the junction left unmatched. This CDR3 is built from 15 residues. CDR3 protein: CASSQGGTIPNEQFF. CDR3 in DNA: TGCGCCAGCAGCCAAGGGGGGACTATTCCCAATGAGCAGTTCTTC.

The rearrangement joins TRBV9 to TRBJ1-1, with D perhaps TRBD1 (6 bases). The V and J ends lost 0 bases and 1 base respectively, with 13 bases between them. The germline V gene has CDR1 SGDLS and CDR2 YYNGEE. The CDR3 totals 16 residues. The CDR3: CASSVVEGVRNTEAFF. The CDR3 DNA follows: TGTGCCAGCAGCGTAGTTGAGGGGGTCAGGAACACTGAAGCTTTCTTT.

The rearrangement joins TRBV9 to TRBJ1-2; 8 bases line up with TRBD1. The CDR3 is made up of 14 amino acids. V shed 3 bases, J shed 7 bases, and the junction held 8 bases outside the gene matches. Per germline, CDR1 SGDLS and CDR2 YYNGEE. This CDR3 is CASSASGGAGGYTF. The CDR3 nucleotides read TGTGCCAGCAGCGCCTCAGGGGGCGCCGGTGGCTACACCTTC.

CDR3 protein: CASSRPPDRIRVWPQHF. CDR3 bases: TGTGCCAGCAGCCGACCTCCCGACAGGATTCGCGTGTGGCCCCAGCATTTT. The V and J genes are TRBV6-6 and TRBJ1-5, with D maybe TRBD1 (6 bases). The CDR3 is made up of 17 amino acids. V was pared by 6 bases and J by 9 bases, with 27 bases between. Germline CDR1 and CDR2: MNHNY and SVGAGI (reference sequence).

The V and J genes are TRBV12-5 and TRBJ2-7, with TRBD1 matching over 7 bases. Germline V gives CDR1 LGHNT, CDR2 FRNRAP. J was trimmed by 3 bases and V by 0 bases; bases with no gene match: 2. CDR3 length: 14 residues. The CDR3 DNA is TGTGCTAGTGGTTTGGTAAACAGGGGCTACGAGCAGTACTTC. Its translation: CASGLVNRGYEQYF.

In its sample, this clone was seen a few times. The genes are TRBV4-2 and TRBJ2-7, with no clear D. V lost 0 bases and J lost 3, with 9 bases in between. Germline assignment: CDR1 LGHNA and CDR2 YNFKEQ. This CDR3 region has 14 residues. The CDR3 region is CASSQDLGSYEQYF. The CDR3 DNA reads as TGTGCCAGCAGCCAAGATCTAGGTAGCTACGAGCAGTACTTC.

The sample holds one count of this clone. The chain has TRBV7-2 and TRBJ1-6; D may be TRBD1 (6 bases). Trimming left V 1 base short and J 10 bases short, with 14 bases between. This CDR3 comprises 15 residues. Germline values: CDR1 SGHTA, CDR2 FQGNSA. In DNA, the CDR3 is TGTGCCAGCAGCTTAGGGGCAGGGGCTGGGTCACCCCTCCACTTT. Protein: CASSLGAGAGSPLHF.

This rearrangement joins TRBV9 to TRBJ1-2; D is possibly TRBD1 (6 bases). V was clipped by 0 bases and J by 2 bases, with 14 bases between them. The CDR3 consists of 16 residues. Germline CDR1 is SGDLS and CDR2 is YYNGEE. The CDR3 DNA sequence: TGTGCCAGCAGCGTAGACGGGACAAGCACCAACTATGGCTACACCTTC. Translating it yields CASSVDGTSTNYGYTF.

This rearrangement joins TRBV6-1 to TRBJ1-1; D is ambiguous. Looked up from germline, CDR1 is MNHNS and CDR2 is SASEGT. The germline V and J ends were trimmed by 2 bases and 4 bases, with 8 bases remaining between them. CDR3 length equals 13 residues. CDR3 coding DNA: TGTGCCAGCAGTGAATTAGTCATCACTGAAGCTTTCTTT. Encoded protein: CASSELVITEAFF.

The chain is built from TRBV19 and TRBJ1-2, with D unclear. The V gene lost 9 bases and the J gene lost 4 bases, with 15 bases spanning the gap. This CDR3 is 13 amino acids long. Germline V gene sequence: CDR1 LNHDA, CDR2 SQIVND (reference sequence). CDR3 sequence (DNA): TGTGCCAGCTCTGTGACTTTGGGCTATGGCTACACCTTC. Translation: CASSVTLGYGYTF. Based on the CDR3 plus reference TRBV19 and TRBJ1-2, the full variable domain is DGGITQSPKYLFRKEGQNVTLSCEQNLNHDAMYWYRQDPGQGLRLIYYSQIVNDFQKGDIAEGYSVSREKKESFPLTVTSAQKNPTAFYLCASSVTLGYGYTFGSGTRLTVV.

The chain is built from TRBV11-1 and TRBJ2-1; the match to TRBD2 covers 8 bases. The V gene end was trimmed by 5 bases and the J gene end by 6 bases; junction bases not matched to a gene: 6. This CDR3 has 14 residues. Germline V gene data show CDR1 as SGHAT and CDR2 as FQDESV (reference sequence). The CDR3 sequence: CASSRLAGSNEQFF. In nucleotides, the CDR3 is TGTGCCAGCAGCCGATTAGCGGGAAGCAATGAGCAGTTCTTC.

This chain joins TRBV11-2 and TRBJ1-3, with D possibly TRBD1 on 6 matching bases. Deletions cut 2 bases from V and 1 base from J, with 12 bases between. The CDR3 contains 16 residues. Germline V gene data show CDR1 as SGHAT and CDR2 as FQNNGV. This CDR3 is CASSLFPRGSGNTIYF. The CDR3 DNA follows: TGTGCCAGCAGCTTATTCCCCAGGGGATCTGGAAACACCATATATTTT.

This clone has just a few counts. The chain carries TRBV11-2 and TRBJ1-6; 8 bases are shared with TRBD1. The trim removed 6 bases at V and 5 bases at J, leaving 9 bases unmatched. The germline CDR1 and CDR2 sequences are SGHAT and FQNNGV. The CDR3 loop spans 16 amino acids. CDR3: CASSHFGQGNNSPLHF. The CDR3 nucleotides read TGTGCCAGCAGTCATTTCGGACAGGGAAATAATTCACCCCTCCACTTT.

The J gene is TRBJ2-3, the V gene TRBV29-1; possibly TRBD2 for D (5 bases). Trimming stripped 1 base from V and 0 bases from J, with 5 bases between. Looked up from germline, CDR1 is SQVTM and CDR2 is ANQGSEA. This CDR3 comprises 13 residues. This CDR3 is CSVEGTSTDTQYF. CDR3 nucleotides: TGCAGCGTTGAAGGGACTAGCACAGATACGCAGTATTTT.

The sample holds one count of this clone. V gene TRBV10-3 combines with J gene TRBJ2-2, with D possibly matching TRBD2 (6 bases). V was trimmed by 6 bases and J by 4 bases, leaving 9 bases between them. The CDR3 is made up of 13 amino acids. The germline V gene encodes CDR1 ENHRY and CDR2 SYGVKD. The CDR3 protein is CAISAGGTGELFF. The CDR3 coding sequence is TGTGCCATCAGCGCCGGGGGCACCGGGGAGCTGTTTTTT.

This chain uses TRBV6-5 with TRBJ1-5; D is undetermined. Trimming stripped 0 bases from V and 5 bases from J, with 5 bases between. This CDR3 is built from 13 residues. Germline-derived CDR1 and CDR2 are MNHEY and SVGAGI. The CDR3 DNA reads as TGTGCCAGCAGTTACTCCGAGGATCAGCCCCAGCATTTT. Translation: CASSYSEDQPQHF.

The DNA for the CDR3 is TGCAGCGTTGGGTCAGGGTACTCTGAAGCTTTCTTT. This sequence encodes CSVGSGYSEAFF. The chain uses TRBV29-1 and TRBJ1-1; possible D gene TRBD1, 5 bases. Germline V CDR1 and CDR2: SQVTM, ANQGSEA. This CDR3 contains 12 residues. V lost 4 bases and J 6 bases, leaving 12 bases between the germline ends.

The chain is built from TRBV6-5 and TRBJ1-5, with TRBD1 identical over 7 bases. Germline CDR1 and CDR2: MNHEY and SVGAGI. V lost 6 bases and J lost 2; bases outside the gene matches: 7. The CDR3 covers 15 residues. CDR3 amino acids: CASRKTGYGNQPQHF. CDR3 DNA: TGTGCCAGCAGAAAGACAGGGTATGGCAATCAGCCCCAGCATTTT.

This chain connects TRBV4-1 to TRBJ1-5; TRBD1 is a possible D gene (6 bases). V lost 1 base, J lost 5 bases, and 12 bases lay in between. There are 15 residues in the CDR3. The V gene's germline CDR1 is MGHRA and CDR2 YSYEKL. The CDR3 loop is CASSQGSPGDQPQHF. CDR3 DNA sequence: TGCGCCAGCAGCCAAGGTTCCCCAGGGGATCAGCCCCAGCATTTT.

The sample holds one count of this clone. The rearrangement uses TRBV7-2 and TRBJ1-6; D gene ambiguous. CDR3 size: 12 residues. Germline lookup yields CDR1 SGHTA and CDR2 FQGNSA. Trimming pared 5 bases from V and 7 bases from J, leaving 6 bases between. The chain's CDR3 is CASSAGNSPLHF. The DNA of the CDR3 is TGTGCCAGCAGCGCAGGAAATTCACCCCTCCACTTT.